This TCR beta chain emerged from a study of shared clonotypes between healthy human individuals (dated by TCRdb to between 2020 and 2021). In terms of the full investigation: The cohort comprised a couple of women and a few men aged 18 to 49 years. Libraries were prepared and TCR repertoires were sequenced by different laboratories using diverse techniques, in order to increase sequencing depth and limit assay-specific biases. Each donor's leukapheresis produced roughly between roughly 0.94 and 9.5 billion PBMCs. The study deeply sequenced blood TCR repertoires of 5 or 6 healthy adults to estimate repertoire size and the extent of clonotype sharing between individuals. For each donor, CD4 naive and CD4 memory were each run on three plates, CD8 naive on two plates, and CD8 memory on one plate.

Using the deep immunoSEQ assay, multiplex PCR amplified TCR CDR3 regions from genomic DNA. Extracted genomic DNA from each cell subset was distributed evenly across all wells of several immunoSEQ 96-well plates, and each plate was treated as a replicate. Each replicate PCR for sorted subsets received around 0.2 ug genomic DNA, equal to about 30,000 T cell genomes. The purified libraries were quantified using a Qubit 3.0 fluorometer, sized with a Bioanalyzer 2100, and then quantified again using the KAPA Library Quantification kit. A separate single-read 150-cycle Illumina NextSeq 550 flow cell was used to sequence each immunoSEQ 96-well plate. Regarding the original processing steps: Because the immunoSEQ output held only junctional sequences and lacked quality scores, the filtering could not match the filtering applied to full-length reads. Sequences were annotated with PyIR, a Python wrapper for IgBLAST v1.9, and V/J genes and CDR3 were assigned using IMGT germline references. Reads were removed for weak V/J assignments (E-value above 1e-6), missing CDR3, stop codons, out-of-frame junctions, or ambiguous translated residues. V3J clonotypes were defined by identical inferred V gene, J gene, and CDR3 amino acid sequence. The percentage overlap between two repertoires was calculated by dividing the number of shared unique clonotypes by the size of the smaller repertoire. Three approaches were used to assess repertoire richness: RTK rarefaction, the Chao1 estimator, and Recon v2.1 estimates of unobserved clonotypes. Generation probabilities were computed with OLGA for all TCRbeta clonotypes obtained by the gDNA method from four donors. The table was pulled from immuneACCESS by TCRdb, which kept in-frame rearrangements only. Such tables lose some clones; where checked, under half of the loss comes from unresolved V genes, and the rest has no known cause. V and J calls and clone size come straight from that table; D and trimming were deduced from the DNA. This sample holds around 2,100,000 clones; over 85% were observed only once. The biggest ten clones account for under 1.5% of the sample.

For the CD8 naive samples, CD45RO-negative cells were positively selected for CCR7, yielding a CD45RA+CCR7+ population from which TemRA cells were excluded. The donors were healthy, HIV-negative adults who had no recently reported acute infections or vaccinations. Only Caucasian adults living in Nashville, Tennessee, USA were represented among the donors. After blood collection by leukapheresis, PBMCs were isolated using Ficoll-Histopaque density gradient centrifugation and then cryopreserved in the vapor phase of liquid nitrogen. Analytical flow cytometry was used to check the purity and quantity of every magnetically sorted T cell population. Each sorted fraction had its genomic DNA isolated and then quantified by UV absorbance on a Nanodrop 2000c. The germline V gene specifies SGHDT as CDR1 and YYEEEE as CDR2. The CDR3 goes from the cysteine to the phenylalanine over 12 residues. Of all the DNA, just the CDR3 is kept, 36 bases in frame from base 1. The trim is 4 bases for V and 7 bases for J, with a gap of 11 bases between the germline ends.

General conclusions and limits of the study: Larger estimated clonotype richness was generally found for naive subsets than for memory subsets. Pairwise subsampling led to the expectation that sequencing depth would affect the degree of clonotype sharing among donors. Rarefaction of sorted-subset datasets indicated incomplete sequencing despite the large sequencing depth. Sampling was limited to blood, and TCR repertoires in tissue likely differ from TCR repertoires in blood. Because the study included a small number of donors, the genetic and exposure-history diversity represented was limited. When a few donors were compared, the shared fraction of clonotypes was roughly 4.8% for naive CD4, around 3.5% for naive CD8, 2% to 2.5% for memory CD4, and roughly 0.4% for memory CD8. Compared with non-shared clonotypes, clonotypes shared by all four sorted-subset donors had higher generation probabilities.

Concerning this clone itself: The antigen it binds to is not known. The sample holds no much larger clone one base away, and base qualities are not on file.

The TCR comes from a man between 18 and 35 years old in good health. This chain is built from TRBV5-6 and TRBJ1-2; the D gene is perhaps TRBD1, from 5 matching bases. Sequencing input: naive CD8+ T cells sorted from blood. Interpreted using the paper, the cell subset or site label stands for: CD45RA+CCR7+. The sequenced DNA is TGTGCCAGCAGCCTCCGGGGGATTGGCTACACCTTC. It codes for CASSLRGIGYTF.